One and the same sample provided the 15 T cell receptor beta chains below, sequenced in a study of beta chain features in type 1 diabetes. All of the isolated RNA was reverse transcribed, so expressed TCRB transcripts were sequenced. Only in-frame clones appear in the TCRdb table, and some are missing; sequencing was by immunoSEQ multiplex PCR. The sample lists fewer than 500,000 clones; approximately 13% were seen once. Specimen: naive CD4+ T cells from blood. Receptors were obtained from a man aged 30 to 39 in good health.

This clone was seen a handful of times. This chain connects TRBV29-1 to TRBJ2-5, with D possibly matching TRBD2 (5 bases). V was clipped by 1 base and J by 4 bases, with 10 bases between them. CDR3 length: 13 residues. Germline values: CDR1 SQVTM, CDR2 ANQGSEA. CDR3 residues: CSVEGSRVETQYF. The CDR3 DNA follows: TGCAGCGTTGAAGGGTCGAGGGTAGAGACCCAGTACTTC.

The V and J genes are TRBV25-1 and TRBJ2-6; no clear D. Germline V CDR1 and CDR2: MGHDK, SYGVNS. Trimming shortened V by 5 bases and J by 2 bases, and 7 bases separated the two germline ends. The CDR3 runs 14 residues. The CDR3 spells CASSSFPGANVLTF. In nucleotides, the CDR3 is TGTGCCAGCAGTTCTTTTCCTGGGGCCAACGTCCTGACTTTC.

The CDR3 DNA sequence: TGCGCCAGCAGTCAGTCGTCAACCCGGGACAGGGGAAGGGGGGAGCTGTTTTTT. It codes for CASSQSSTRDRGRGELFF. The chain combines TRBV23-1 with TRBJ2-2, with 10 bases that match TRBD1. TRBV23-1 is an ORF, and what it does is uncertain. V gave up 3 bases and J gave up 8 bases; unmatched junction bases: 15. The CDR3 is made up of 18 amino acids.

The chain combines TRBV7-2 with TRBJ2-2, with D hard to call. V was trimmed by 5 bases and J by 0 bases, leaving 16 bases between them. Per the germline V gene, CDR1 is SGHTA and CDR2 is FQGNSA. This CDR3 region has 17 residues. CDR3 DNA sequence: TGTGCCAGCAGCCCTCATCAGCTTGGCGCGAACACCGGGGAGCTGTTTTTT. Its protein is CASSPHQLGANTGELFF.

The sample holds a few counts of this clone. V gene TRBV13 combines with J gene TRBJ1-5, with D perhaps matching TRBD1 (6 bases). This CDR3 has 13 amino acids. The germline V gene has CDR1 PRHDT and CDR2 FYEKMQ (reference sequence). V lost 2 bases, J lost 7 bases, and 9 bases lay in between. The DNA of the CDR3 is TGTGCCAGCAGCTTATCAGGGGAGCAGCCCCAGCATTTT. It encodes CASSLSGEQPQHF.

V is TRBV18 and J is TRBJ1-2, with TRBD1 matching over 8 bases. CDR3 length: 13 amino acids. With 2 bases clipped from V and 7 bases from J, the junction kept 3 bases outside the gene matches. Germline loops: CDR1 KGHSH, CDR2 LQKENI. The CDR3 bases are TGTGCCAGCTCACCAGGACAGGGTATTGGCTACACCTTC. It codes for CASSPGQGIGYTF.

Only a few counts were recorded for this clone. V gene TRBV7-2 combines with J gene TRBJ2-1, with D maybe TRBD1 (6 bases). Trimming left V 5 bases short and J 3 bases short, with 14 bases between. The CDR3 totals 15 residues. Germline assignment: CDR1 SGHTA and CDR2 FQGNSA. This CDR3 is CASSPGTPRYNEQFF. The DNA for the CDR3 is TGTGCCAGCAGCCCCGGGACACCACGCTACAATGAGCAGTTCTTC.

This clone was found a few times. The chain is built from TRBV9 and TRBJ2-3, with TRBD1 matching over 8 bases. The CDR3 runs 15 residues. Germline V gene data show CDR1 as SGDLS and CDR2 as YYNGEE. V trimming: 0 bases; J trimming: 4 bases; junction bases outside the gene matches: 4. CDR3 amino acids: CASSVARTGPDTQYF. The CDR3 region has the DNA TGTGCCAGCAGCGTAGCGAGGACAGGGCCAGATACGCAGTATTTT.

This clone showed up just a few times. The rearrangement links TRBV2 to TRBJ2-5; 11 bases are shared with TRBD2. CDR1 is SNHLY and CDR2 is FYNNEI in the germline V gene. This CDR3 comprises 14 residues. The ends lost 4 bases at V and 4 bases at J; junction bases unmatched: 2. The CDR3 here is CASSAGTSGETQYF. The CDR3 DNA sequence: TGTGCCAGCAGTGCCGGGACTAGCGGAGAGACCCAGTACTTC.

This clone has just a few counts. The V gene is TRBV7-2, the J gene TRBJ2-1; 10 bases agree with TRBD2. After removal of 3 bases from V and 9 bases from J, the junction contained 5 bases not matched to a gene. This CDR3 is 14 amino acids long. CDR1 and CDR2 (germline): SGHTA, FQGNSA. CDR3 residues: CASSFSGGQREQFF. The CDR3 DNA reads TGTGCCAGCAGCTTTAGCGGGGGGCAGCGTGAGCAGTTCTTC.

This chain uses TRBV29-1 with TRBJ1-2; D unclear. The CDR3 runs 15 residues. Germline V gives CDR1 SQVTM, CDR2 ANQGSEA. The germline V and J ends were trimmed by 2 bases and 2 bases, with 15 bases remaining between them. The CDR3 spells CSVEYFLERNYGYTF. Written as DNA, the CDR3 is TGCAGCGTTGAATATTTTTTAGAACGGAACTATGGCTACACCTTC.

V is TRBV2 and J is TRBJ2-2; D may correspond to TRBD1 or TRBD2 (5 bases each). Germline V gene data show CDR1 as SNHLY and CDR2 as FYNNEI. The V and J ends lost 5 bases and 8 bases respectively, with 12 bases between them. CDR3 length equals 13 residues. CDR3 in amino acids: CASSTGRPGELFF. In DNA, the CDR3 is TGTGCCAGCAGTACGGGACGCCCGGGGGAGCTGTTTTTT.

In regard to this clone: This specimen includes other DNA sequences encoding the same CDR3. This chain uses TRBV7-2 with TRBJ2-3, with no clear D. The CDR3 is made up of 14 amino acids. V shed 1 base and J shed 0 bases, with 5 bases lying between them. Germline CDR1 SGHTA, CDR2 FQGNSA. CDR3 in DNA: TGTGCCAGCAGCTTAGACGGGAGCACAGATACGCAGTATTTT. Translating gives CASSLDGSTDTQYF.

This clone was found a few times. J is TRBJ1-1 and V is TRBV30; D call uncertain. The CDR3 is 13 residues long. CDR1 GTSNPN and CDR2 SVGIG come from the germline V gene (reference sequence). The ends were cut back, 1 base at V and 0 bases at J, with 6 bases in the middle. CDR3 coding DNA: TGTGCCTGGAGTGCCATTATGAACACTGAAGCTTTCTTT. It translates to CAWSAIMNTEAFF.

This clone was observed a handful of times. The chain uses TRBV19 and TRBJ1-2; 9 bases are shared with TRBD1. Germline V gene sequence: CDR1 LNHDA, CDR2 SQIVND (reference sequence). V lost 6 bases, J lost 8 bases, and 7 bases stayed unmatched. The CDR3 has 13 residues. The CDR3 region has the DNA TGTGCCAGTAGCGTACAGGGGGCAGAGGGCTACACCTTC. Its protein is CASSVQGAEGYTF.